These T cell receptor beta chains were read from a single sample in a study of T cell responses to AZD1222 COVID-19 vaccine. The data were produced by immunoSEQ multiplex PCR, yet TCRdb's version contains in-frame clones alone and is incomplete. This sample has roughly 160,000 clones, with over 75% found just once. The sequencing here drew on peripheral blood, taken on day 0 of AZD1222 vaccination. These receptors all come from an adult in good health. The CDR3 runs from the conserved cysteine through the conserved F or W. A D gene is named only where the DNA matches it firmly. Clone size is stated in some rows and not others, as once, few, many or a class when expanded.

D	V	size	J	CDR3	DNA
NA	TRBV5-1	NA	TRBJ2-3	CASSPAAGADTQYF	TGCGCCAGCAGCCCGGCCGCAGGTGCAGATACGCAGTATTTT
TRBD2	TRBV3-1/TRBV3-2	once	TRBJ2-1	CASSQESGVYNEQFF	TGTGCCAGCAGCCAAGAGAGCGGGGTTTACAATGAGCAGTTCTTC
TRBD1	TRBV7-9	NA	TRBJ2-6	CASSPRTGLMGANVLTF	TGTGCCAGCAGCCCGCGGACAGGCTTGATGGGGGCCAACGTCCTGACTTTC
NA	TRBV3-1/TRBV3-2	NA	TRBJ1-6	CASSQDLGGRNSPLHF	TGTGCCAGCAGCCAAGATCTAGGGGGGAGGAATTCACCCCTCCACTTT
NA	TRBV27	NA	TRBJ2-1	CASSSGLLLSYNEQFF	TGTGCCAGCAGCTCGGGACTCCTTCTCTCCTACAATGAGCAGTTCTTC
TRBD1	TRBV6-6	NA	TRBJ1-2	CASSYPTGGWNYGYTF	TGTGCCAGCAGTTACCCTACAGGGGGCTGGAACTATGGCTACACCTTC
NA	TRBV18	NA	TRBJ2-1	CASSPRPGGITDNEQFF	TGTGCCAGCTCACCACGACCCGGTGGAATAACGGACAATGAGCAGTTCTTC
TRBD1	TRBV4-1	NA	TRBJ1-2	CASSRRRGPFGYGYTF	TGCGCCAGCAGCCGCAGGAGGGGGCCCTTTGGGTATGGCTACACCTTC
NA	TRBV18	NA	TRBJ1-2	CASSPTPNAYGYTF	TGTGCCAGCTCACCTACACCGAACGCCTATGGCTACACCTTC
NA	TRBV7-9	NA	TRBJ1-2	CASSLLPGLNYGYTF	TGTGCCAGCAGCTTACTTCCGGGGCTTAACTATGGCTACACCTTC
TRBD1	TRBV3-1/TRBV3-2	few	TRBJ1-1	CASSHSTGADLMNTEAFF	TGTGCCAGCAGCCACTCGACAGGGGCGGACCTTATGAACACTGAAGCTTTCTTT
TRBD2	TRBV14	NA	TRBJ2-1	CASSQPLLAGAGNEQFF	TGTGCCAGCAGCCAACCACTACTAGCGGGGGCAGGTAATGAGCAGTTCTTC
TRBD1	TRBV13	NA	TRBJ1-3	CASTHRTGSVRSGNTIYF	TGTGCCAGCACCCACCGGACAGGCTCCGTCCGATCTGGAAACACCATATATTTT
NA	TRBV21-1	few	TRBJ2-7	CASSEPGLAGREQYF	TGTGCCAGCAGCGAACCGGGACTAGCGGGGCGCGAGCAGTACTTC
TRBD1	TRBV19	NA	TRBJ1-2	CASSPGQGARVYGYTF	TGTGCCAGTAGTCCGGGACAGGGGGCGAGGGTCTATGGCTACACCTTC
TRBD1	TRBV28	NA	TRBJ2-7	CASSFSSGQGADEQYF	TGTGCCAGCAGTTTCTCATCTGGACAGGGGGCGGACGAGCAGTACTTC
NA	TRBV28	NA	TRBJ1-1	CASSRRQVNTEAFF	TGTGCCAGCAGTAGAAGACAGGTGAACACTGAAGCTTTCTTT
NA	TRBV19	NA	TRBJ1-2	CASSGLQHYGYTF	TGTGCCAGTAGTGGGTTACAACATTATGGCTACACCTTC
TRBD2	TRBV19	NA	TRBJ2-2	CASSIVAGTTGELFF	TGTGCCAGTAGTATAGTAGCGGGGACGACCGGGGAGCTGTTTTTT
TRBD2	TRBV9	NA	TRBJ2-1	CASSVAGLGSYNEQFF	TGTGCCAGCAGCGTAGCCGGACTAGGCTCCTACAATGAGCAGTTCTTC
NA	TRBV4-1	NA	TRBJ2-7	CASSQTTVSYEQYF	TGCGCCAGCAGCCAGACGACAGTTTCCTACGAGCAGTACTTC
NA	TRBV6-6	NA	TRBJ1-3	CASSIDRTVSGNTIYF	TGTGCCAGCAGTATCGACAGGACCGTCTCTGGAAACACCATATATTTT
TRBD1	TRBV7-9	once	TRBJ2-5	CASSIGAGGLSRETQYF	TGTGCCAGCAGCATCGGGGCAGGGGGCTTGTCGCGAGAGACCCAGTACTTC
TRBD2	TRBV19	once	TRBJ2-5	CASSMVAGRTETQYF	TGTGCCAGTAGTATGGTAGCGGGGCGAACGGAGACCCAGTACTTC
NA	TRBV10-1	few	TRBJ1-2	CASGLRYGYTF	TGCGCCAGCGGGCTCCGCTATGGCTACACCTTC
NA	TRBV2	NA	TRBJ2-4	CATAGLLAKNIQYF	TGTGCCACCGCAGGACTCCTAGCCAAAAACATTCAGTACTTC
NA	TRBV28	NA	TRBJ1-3	CASSLGPFGDTIYF	TGTGCCAGCAGTCTAGGTCCATTCGGGGACACCATATATTTT
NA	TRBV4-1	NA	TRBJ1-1	CASSPVERNTEAFF	TGCGCCAGCAGCCCGGTAGAGCGGAACACTGAAGCTTTCTTT
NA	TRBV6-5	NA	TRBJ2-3	CASTSGGGRTAQYF	TGTGCCAGCACCTCCGGCGGGGGAAGGACAGCGCAGTATTTT
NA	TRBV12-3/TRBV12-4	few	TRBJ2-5	CASSLRRETQYF	TGTGCCAGCAGTTTGAGGAGGGAGACCCAGTACTTC
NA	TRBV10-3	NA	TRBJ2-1	CAISGDTDNEQFF	TGTGCCATCAGTGGGGACACCGACAATGAGCAGTTCTTC
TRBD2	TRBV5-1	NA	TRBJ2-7	CASSSSSGGAPYEQYF	TGCGCCAGCAGCTCATCTAGCGGGGGGGCCCCCTACGAGCAGTACTTC
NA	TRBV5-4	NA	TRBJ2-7	CASSYDRPFGYEQYF	TGTGCCAGCAGCTACGACAGGCCCTTCGGGTACGAGCAGTACTTC
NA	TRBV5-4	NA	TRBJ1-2	CASSGGGRNYGYTF	TGTGCCAGCAGCGGTGGAGGCCGGAACTATGGCTACACCTTC
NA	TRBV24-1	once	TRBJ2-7	CATSCFDSSYEQYF	TGTGCCACCAGCTGCTTTGACAGCTCCTACGAGCAGTACTTC
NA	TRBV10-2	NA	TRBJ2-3	CASSESILVQGTDTQYF	TGCGCCAGCAGTGAGTCGATCTTGGTGCAGGGGACAGATACGCAGTATTTT
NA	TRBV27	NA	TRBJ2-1	CASSQGYEQFF	TGTGCCAGCAGTCAGGGGTATGAGCAGTTCTTC
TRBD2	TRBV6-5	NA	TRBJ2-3	CASSYKRGSPGDTQYF	TGTGCCAGCAGTTACAAGCGGGGGTCCCCCGGGGATACGCAGTATTTT
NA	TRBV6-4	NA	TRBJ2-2	CASSDGTNTGELFF	TGTGCCAGCAGTGACGGGACCAACACCGGGGAGCTGTTTTTT
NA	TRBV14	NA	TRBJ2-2	CASSQEPGRLTNTGELFF	TGTGCCAGCAGCCAAGAGCCAGGGCGCCTCACGAACACCGGGGAGCTGTTTTTT
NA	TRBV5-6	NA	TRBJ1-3	CASSFGGRGIHSGNTIYF	TGTGCCAGCAGCTTCGGTGGCAGGGGAATCCACTCTGGAAACACCATATATTTT
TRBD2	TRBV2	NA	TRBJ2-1	CASSEAGGDNEQFF	TGTGCCAGCAGTGAAGCGGGGGGGGACAATGAGCAGTTCTTC
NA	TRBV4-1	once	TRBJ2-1	CASSQDRTQAYNEQFF	TGCGCCAGCAGCCAAGATCGAACACAGGCCTACAATGAGCAGTTCTTC
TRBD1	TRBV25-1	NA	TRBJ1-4	CASSEVTGGSGEKLFF	TGTGCCAGCAGTGAAGTAACAGGGGGTTCGGGTGAAAAACTGTTTTTT
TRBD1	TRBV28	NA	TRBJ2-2	CASSYGTDDTGELFF	TGTGCCAGCAGTTACGGGACAGACGACACCGGGGAGCTGTTTTTT
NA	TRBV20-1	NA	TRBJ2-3	CSASRQGNTDTQYF	TGCAGTGCTAGTAGGCAGGGAAACACAGATACGCAGTATTTT
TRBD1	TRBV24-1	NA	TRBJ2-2	CATSDGEGRGYTGELFF	TGTGCCACCAGTGATGGGGAAGGCAGGGGGTACACCGGGGAGCTGTTTTTT